The clone carrying this T cell receptor (beta chain) was recorded once. Its antigen is unidentified. The study gave focal radiation plus ipilimumab CTLA-4 blockade to patients with chemo-refractory metastatic non-small-cell lung cancer. The CDR3 length is 13 residues. Deletions cut 1 base from V and 4 bases from J, with 7 bases between. Per germline, CDR1 SGHAT and CDR2 FQDESV (reference sequence). The record originates from a study of radiotherapy plus CTLA-4 blockade in lung cancer. Only in-frame clones appear in the TCRdb table, and some are missing; sequencing was by immunoSEQ multiplex PCR. The profile shows over 100,000 clones, 80% to 90% of them singletons. Broader study findings: Tumor-origin TCR clones grew in blood after radiotherapy plus ipilimumab.

The source of this sequence is a human donor with non-small cell lung cancer that progressed on radiotherapy plus ipilimumab. This specimen consisted of peripheral blood, obtained from a patient treated with radiotherapy plus ipilimumab. The V call is TRBV11-1, the J call TRBJ1-2; unclear D gene. CDR3 bases: TGTGCCAGCAGCTTAGGGCAGTTCTATGGCTACACCTTC. Translation: CASSLGQFYGYTF. The full variable domain, its missing parts supplied by reference TRBV11-1 and TRBJ1-2, is EAEVAQSPRYKITEKSQAVAFWCDPISGHATLYWYRQILGQGPELLVQFQDESVVDDSQLPKDRFSAERLKGVDSTLKIQPAELGDSAMYLCASSLGQFYGYTFGSGTRLTVV.